This T cell receptor (beta chain) was sequenced for a study of T-cell memory formation after mild COVID-19. Study results and caveats: Shrinking CD4+ clones were chiefly CM and EM; CD8+ ones were chiefly EMRA.

Points on this clonotype: Its specificity is not known.

TCRdb fed the 5' RACE reads into MiXCR, producing one record per CDR3 protein. The profile shows some 110,000 distinct CDR3 sequences, around an eighth of them singletons. V was trimmed by 2 bases and J by 0 bases, leaving 5 bases between them. Germline V CDR1 and CDR2: SGHKS, YYEKEE (reference sequence). This CDR3 is 13 amino acids long. The sample taken for sequencing was PBMCs or a T cell subset sorted from them (not recorded which). V gene TRBV5-5 combines with J gene TRBJ1-1; no firm D call. The receptor comes from an adult woman who had mild COVID-19 (a few samples of this study predate the infection). Cell type and time point are not known. CDR3 residues: CASSFAVNTEAFF. The CDR3 DNA is TGTGCCAGCAGCTTTGCAGTGAACACTGAAGCTTTCTTT.